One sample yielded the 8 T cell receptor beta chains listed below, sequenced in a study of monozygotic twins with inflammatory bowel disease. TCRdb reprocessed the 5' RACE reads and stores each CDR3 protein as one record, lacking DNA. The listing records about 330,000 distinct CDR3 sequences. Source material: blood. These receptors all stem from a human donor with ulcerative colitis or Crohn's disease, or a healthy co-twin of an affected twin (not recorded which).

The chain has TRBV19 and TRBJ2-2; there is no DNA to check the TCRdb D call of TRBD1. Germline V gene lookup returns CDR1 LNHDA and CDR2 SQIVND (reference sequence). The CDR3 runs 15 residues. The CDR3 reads CASSTRQGGPGELFF.

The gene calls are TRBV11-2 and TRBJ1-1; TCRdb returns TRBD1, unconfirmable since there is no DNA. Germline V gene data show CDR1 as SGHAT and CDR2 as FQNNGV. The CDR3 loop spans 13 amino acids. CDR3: CASSFIGGTEAFF.

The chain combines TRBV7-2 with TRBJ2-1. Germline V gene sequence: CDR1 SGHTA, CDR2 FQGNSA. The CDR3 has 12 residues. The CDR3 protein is CASSSTRNEQFF.

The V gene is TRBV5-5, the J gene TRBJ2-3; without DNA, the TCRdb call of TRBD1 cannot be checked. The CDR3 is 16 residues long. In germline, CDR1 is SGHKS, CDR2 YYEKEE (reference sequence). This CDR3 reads CASSRRTSTSTDTQYF.

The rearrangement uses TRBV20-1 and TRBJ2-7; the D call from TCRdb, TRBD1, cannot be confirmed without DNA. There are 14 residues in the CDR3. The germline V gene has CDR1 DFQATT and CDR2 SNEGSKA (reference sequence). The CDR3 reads CSARASDRVYEQYF.

The CDR3 loop is CASSLTGWSAYTF. V and J are TRBV7-2 and TRBJ1-2; TCRdb's D call of TRBD1 is untestable without DNA. The CDR3 has 13 amino acids. In germline, CDR1 is SGHTA, CDR2 FQGNSA.

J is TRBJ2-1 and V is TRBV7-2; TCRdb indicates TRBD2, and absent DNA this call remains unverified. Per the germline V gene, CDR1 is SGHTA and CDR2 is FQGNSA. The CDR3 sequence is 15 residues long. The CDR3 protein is CASSLRDFTSGEQFF.

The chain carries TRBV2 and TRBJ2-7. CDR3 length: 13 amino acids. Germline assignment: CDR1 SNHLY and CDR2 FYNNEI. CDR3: CASSVAYSYEQYF.